The 27 T cell receptor beta chains listed next were all sequenced from one sample in a study of T cells in Graves' hyperthyroidism and ophthalmopathy. From RNA transcripts, TCR beta CDR3 regions were amplified. The HTBI primer set served for first-round RT-PCR of the TCR CDR3. One entry per CDR3 protein results from TCRdb running MiXCR on the multiplex PCR reads. The sample contains 350,000 to 400,000 distinct CDR3 sequences, approximately 19% of which appear only once. Source material: blood. Receptor source: a woman under 30 with Graves' hyperthyroidism.

This clonotype occurred once. The rearrangement joins TRBV6-1 to TRBJ1-2; TRBD1 aligns across 7 bases. Germline V gene sequence: CDR1 MNHNS, CDR2 SASEGT. Unmatched junction bases numbered 9, after V lost 2 bases and J lost 3 bases. This CDR3 is built from 16 residues. The DNA for the CDR3 is TGTGCCAGCAGTGAAACGGCCCAGGGGGGTTACTATGGCTACACCTTC. As protein: CASSETAQGGYYGYTF.

This clonotype was recorded many times. The chain recombines TRBV18 with TRBJ2-5, with D unclear. V was pared by 2 bases and J by 4 bases, with 14 bases between. This CDR3 spans 15 amino acids. Germline values: CDR1 KGHSH, CDR2 LQKENI. The CDR3 coding sequence is TGTGCCAGCTCACCAAGTGTAGAGAACGCAGAGACCCAGTACTTC. It codes for CASSPSVENAETQYF.

This clonotype occurred many times. V gene TRBV6-1 combines with J gene TRBJ1-2; D not resolved. This CDR3 has 13 residues. V was cut by 6 bases and J by 0 bases, with 8 bases left in between. Germline V gene lookup returns CDR1 MNHNS and CDR2 SASEGT. CDR3 nucleotides: TGTGCCAGCAGCGACGGCTCTAACTATGGCTACACCTTC. Translating it yields CASSDGSNYGYTF.

The table lists this clonotype with many counts. The chain links TRBV7-8 to TRBJ1-2; perhaps TRBD1 as D (6 bases). Trimming left V 5 bases short and J 5 bases short, with 12 bases between. The CDR3 is 13 amino acids. CDR1 is SGHVS and CDR2 is FQNEAQ in the germline V gene. CDR3 protein: CASSMAGEYGYTF. DNA of the CDR3: TGTGCCAGCAGCATGGCAGGGGAGTATGGCTACACCTTC.

This clonotype was seen at least ten times. The V gene is TRBV28, the J gene TRBJ1-3; D not resolved. The CDR3 contains 15 residues. Germline V lookup: CDR1 MDHEN, CDR2 SYDVKM. V shed 3 bases and J shed 4 bases, with 13 bases lying between them. CDR3 nucleotide sequence: TGTGCCAGCAGTTTCACCGTTTTACAGGGAAACACCATATATTTT. Protein: CASSFTVLQGNTIYF.

This clonotype has at least ten counts. The V call is TRBV5-1, the J call TRBJ1-1; D ambiguous. CDR1 and CDR2 (germline): SGHRS, YFSETQ. CDR3 size: 12 residues. V gave up 3 bases and J gave up 5 bases, with 8 bases separating them. CDR3 sequence reads: CASSSEGTEAFF. The CDR3 DNA sequence: TGCGCCAGCAGCTCCGAAGGGACTGAAGCTTTCTTT.

This clonotype was counted many times. J is TRBJ1-1 and V is TRBV7-9; D is undetermined. Trimming left V 5 bases short and J 0 bases short, with 10 bases between. This CDR3 is 14 amino acids long. CDR1 SEHNR and CDR2 FQNEAQ come from the germline V gene (reference sequence). CDR3 amino acids: CASSPNMMNTEAFF. DNA for the CDR3: TGTGCCAGCAGCCCGAATATGATGAACACTGAAGCTTTCTTT.

Many counts were recorded for this clonotype. The genes are TRBV10-2 and TRBJ1-1; D unresolved. CDR1 is WSHSY, CDR2 SAAADI, per germline. V was trimmed by 2 bases and J by 0 bases, leaving 10 bases between them. This CDR3 contains 15 residues. CDR3 region: CASSEGNRMNTEAFF. The CDR3, as DNA: TGCGCCAGCAGTGAGGGTAACAGAATGAACACTGAAGCTTTCTTT.

This clonotype showed up many times. This sequence joins TRBV19 and TRBJ1-1; 10 nucleotides agree with TRBD1. J was trimmed by 1 base and V by 6 bases; bases with no gene match: 5. The germline gives CDR1 LNHDA, CDR2 SQIVND (reference sequence). The CDR3 has 15 residues. The CDR3 loop reads CASRPGQGENTEAFF. In nucleotides, the CDR3 is TGTGCCAGTAGGCCCGGACAGGGGGAGAACACTGAAGCTTTCTTT.

This clonotype appeared many times. The chain is built from TRBV6-1 and TRBJ1-5; D remains ambiguous. The germline V and J ends were trimmed by 5 bases and 4 bases, with 6 bases remaining between them. The germline gives CDR1 MNHNS, CDR2 SASEGT. The CDR3 runs 12 residues. The CDR3 nucleotides are TGTGCCAGCAGTCAACCGAATCAGCCCCAGCATTTT. The encoded protein is CASSQPNQPQHF.

In this sample, this clonotype turned up many times. The J gene is TRBJ2-5, the V gene TRBV29-1, with 10 bases aligning to TRBD2. J lost 5 bases, V lost 6 bases, and 6 bases had no gene match. The germline V gene encodes CDR1 SQVTM and CDR2 ANQGSEA. The CDR3 is 13 residues long. The CDR3 spells CSVTTSGWETQYF. The CDR3 DNA sequence: TGCAGCGTGACGACTAGCGGGTGGGAGACCCAGTACTTC.

As for this clonotype: Since no conserved phenylalanine or tryptophan closes the CDR3, a read error is the likely cause. This chain joins TRBV7-2 and TRBJ1-2, with a tentative D call TRBD1 (5 bases). This CDR3 has 14 amino acids. Per germline, CDR1 SGHTA and CDR2 FQGNSA. The ends were cut back, 4 bases at V and 4 bases at J, with 13 bases in the middle. DNA of the CDR3: TGTGCCAGCAGCTCTCCGGGACTGGGCTATGGCTACACCGAC. Amino acids: CASSSPGLGYGYTD.

This chain links TRBV29-1 with TRBJ1-1; D gene unclear. V lost 4 bases and J 3 bases, leaving 12 bases between the germline ends. The CDR3 covers 13 residues. Germline V gene data show CDR1 as SQVTM and CDR2 as ANQGSEA. The CDR3 DNA follows: TGCAGCGTTGTATTTTCGCCTTACACTGAAGCTTTCTTT. Protein product: CSVVFSPYTEAFF.

This clonotype has at least ten counts. The chain recombines TRBV24-1 with TRBJ2-3, with 12 bases identical to TRBD2. This CDR3 is built from 14 residues. Trimming took 5 bases from V and 6 from J; bases not matched to a gene: 2. Germline CDR1 is KGHDR and CDR2 is SFDVKD. CDR3 amino acids: CATSGTSGEDTQYF. For the CDR3, the DNA is TGTGCCACCAGTGGGACTAGCGGGGAGGATACGCAGTATTTT.

This clonotype was found many times. This rearrangement joins TRBV15 to TRBJ1-1, with unresolved D. Germline assignment: CDR1 LNHNV and CDR2 YYDKDF (reference sequence). The CDR3 spans 14 residues. Trimming cost V 1 base and J 10 bases, with 16 bases left between them. CDR3 in DNA: TGTGCCACCAGCAGAGCGAGGCGAGGGCTCCGAGCTTTCTTT. It translates to CATSRARRGLRAFF.

The V gene is TRBV12-3 or TRBV12-4, the J gene TRBJ2-7; no clear D gene. V was pared by 3 bases and J by 1 base, with 7 bases between. CDR3 length: 13 amino acids. CDR3 DNA sequence: TGTGCCAGCAGTTTTTCCCGATCCTACGAGCAGTACTTC. Amino acids: CASSFSRSYEQYF.

This clonotype was counted many times. The rearrangement joins TRBV12-3 or TRBV12-4 to TRBJ1-1; D unresolved. The CDR3 covers 17 residues. V was pared by 1 base and J by 4 bases, with 19 bases between. The CDR3 region has the DNA TGTGCCAGCAGTTTAGGGGGATTGTCATCTGACCGCACTGAAGCTTTCTTT. Protein product: CASSLGGLSSDRTEAFF.

There are a few counts of this clonotype. CDR3 bases: TGTGCCAGCAGTCCCCCTGTAGCGGGGGGCGGGAACACCGGGGAGCTGTTTTTT. This sequence encodes CASSPPVAGGGNTGELFF. The chain uses TRBV12-3 or TRBV12-4 and TRBJ2-2, with 10 bases aligning to TRBD2. V was pared by 5 bases and J by 1 base, with 10 bases of the junction left unmatched. The CDR3 spans 18 residues.

To note about this clonotype: A much larger clonotype is one base distant, so this may be a read error. V and J are TRBV6-1 and TRBJ1-2; 7 bases align to TRBD1. Germline-derived CDR1 and CDR2 are MNHNS and SASEGT. The trim removed 11 bases at V and 4 bases at J, leaving 13 bases unmatched. CDR3 length: 14 amino acids. CDR3 coding DNA: TGTGCCTCAGCGGAGGACAGGATGGCCTATGGCTACACCTTC. Translation: CASAEDRMAYGYTF.

The chain combines TRBV12-3 or TRBV12-4 with TRBJ2-5; a weak D match, TRBD1 (6 bases). There are 14 residues in the CDR3. Trimming stripped 3 bases from V and 7 bases from J, with 15 bases between. The CDR3 region is CASSLNSLGGTQYF. The DNA for the CDR3 is TGTGCCAGCAGTTTGAACAGTCTAGGGGGGACCCAGTACTTC.

There are many counts of this clonotype. The chain uses TRBV6-2 or TRBV6-3 and TRBJ1-1, with 7 bases identical to TRBD1. The germline V gene encodes CDR1 MNHEY and CDR2 SVGEGT. V shed 2 bases and J 8 bases; nucleotides not matched to a gene: 5. CDR3 length equals 13 residues. The CDR3: CASSYLDRAEAFF. DNA of the CDR3: TGTGCCAGCAGTTACCTCGACAGGGCGGAAGCTTTCTTT.

This clonotype was recorded a few times. The chain has TRBV5-1 and TRBJ2-4; 7 positions agree with TRBD1. CDR3 size: 17 residues. CDR1 and CDR2 (germline): SGHRS, YFSETQ. V lost 0 bases to trimming and J lost 8 bases; unmatched junction nucleotides: 14. In nucleotides, the CDR3 is TGCGCCAGCAGCTTGGAAGGGGGCCGGGCCTATTGGGACATTCAGTACTTC. It yields the protein CASSLEGGRAYWDIQYF.

Details on this clonotype: The missing conserved phenylalanine or tryptophan at the end of this CDR3 makes a read error likely. V and J are TRBV20-1 and TRBJ1-2; no firm D call. The V and J ends lost 6 bases and 8 bases respectively, with 19 bases between them. Germline V gives CDR1 DFQATT, CDR2 SNEGSKA (reference sequence). This CDR3 is built from 13 residues. CDR3 DNA: TGCAGTGCGACCTTCGGGCGGGCGTGGGGCTACACCGTC. This encodes CSATFGRAWGYTV.

The sample holds many counts of this clonotype. The rearrangement joins TRBV6-4 to TRBJ2-5, with 12 bases lining up with TRBD2. The germline V gene has CDR1 MRHNA and CDR2 SNTAGT. V was pared by 5 bases and J by 2 bases, with 3 bases of the junction left unmatched. The length of the CDR3 is 15 residues. Here the CDR3 reads CASSRTSGEQETQYF. Here the CDR3 DNA reads TGTGCCAGCAGTAGGACTAGCGGGGAGCAAGAGACCCAGTACTTC.

Many counts were recorded for this clonotype. The CDR3 is CASSYSKGRGGYTF. DNA of the CDR3: TGTGCCAGCAGTTACTCGAAGGGACGTGGGGGCTACACCTTC. This chain uses TRBV6-5 with TRBJ1-2; D may be TRBD1 (5 bases). Trimming cost V 0 bases and J 8 bases, with 13 bases left between them. The CDR3 runs to 14 residues. Germline CDR1 and CDR2: MNHEY and SVGAGI.

This clonotype showed up many times. The rearrangement links TRBV27 to TRBJ1-5; D is possibly TRBD1 (6 bases). V was pared by 3 bases and J by 6 bases, with 12 bases between. The length of the CDR3 is 14 residues. Looked up from germline, CDR1 is MNHEY and CDR2 is SMNVEV (reference sequence). CDR3 protein: CASSLWGGAQPQHF. The CDR3 region has the DNA TGTGCCAGCAGTTTGTGGGGGGGCGCTCAGCCCCAGCATTTT.

This clonotype was picked up many times. The genes are TRBV6-1 and TRBJ1-1, with 7 bases that match TRBD1. From germline, CDR1 is MNHNS and CDR2 SASEGT. J gave up 1 base and V 0 bases, and 5 bases lay outside the gene matches. CDR3 length: 16 residues. The CDR3 here is CASSEAPRQGNTEAFF. CDR3 bases: TGTGCCAGCAGTGAAGCGCCGAGACAGGGGAACACTGAAGCTTTCTTT.